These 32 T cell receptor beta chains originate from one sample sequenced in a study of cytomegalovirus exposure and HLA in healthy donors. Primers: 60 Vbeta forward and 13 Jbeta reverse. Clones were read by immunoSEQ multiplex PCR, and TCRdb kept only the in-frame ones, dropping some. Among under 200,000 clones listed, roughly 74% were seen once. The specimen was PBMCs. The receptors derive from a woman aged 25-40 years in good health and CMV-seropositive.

This chain's CDR3 is CSVGGLYGYTF. DNA for the CDR3: TGCAGCGTTGGGGGACTCTATGGCTACACCTTC. This sequence joins TRBV29-1 and TRBJ1-2; TRBD1 might be the D (5 bases). V lost 4 bases and J 4 bases, leaving 7 bases between the germline ends. There are 11 residues in the CDR3. CDR1 SQVTM and CDR2 ANQGSEA come from the germline V gene.

The CDR3 loop reads CASSYRGISYEQYF. For the CDR3, the DNA is TGTGCCAGCAGTTACAGGGGGATCTCCTACGAGCAGTACTTC. The genes are TRBV6-5 and TRBJ2-7; possible D gene TRBD1, 6 bases. Trimming removed 2 bases from V and 0 bases from J, with 8 bases in between. The germline gives CDR1 MNHEY, CDR2 SVGAGI. This CDR3 comprises 14 residues.

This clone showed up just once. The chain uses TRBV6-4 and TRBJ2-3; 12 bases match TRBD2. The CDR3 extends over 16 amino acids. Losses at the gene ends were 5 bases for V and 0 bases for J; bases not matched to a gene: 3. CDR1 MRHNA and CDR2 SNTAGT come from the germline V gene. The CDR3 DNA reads TGTGCCAGCAGTCCACTAGCGGGGGGCAGCACAGATACGCAGTATTTT. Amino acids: CASSPLAGGSTDTQYF.

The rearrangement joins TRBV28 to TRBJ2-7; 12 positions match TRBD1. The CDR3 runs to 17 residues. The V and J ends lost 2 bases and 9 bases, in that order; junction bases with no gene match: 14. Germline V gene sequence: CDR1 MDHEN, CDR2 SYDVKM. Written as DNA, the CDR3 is TGTGCCAGCAGTTTAGAAAGTCTGGGGACAGGGGGCTTAAGGCAGTACTTC. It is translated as CASSLESLGTGGLRQYF.

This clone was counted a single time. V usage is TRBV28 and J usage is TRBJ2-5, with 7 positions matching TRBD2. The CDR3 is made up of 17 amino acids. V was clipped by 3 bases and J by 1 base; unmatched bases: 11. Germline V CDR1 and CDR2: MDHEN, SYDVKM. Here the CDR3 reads CASSFGHSGLVQETQYF. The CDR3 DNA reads TGTGCCAGCAGTTTCGGCCATAGCGGGTTGGTCCAAGAGACCCAGTACTTC.

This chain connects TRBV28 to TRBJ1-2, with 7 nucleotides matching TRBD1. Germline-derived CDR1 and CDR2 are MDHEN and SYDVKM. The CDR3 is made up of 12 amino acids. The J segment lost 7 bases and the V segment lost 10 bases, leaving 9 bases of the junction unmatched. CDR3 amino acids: CAITGQAGGYTF. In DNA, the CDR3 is TGTGCCATCACCGGACAGGCAGGTGGCTACACCTTC.

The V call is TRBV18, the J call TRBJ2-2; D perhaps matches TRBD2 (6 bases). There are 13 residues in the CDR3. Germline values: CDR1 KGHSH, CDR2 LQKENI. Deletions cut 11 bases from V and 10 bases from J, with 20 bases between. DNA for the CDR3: TGTGCCGGCCGTCGGGCTAGCGAATCGGAGCTGTTTTTT. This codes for CAGRRASESELFF.

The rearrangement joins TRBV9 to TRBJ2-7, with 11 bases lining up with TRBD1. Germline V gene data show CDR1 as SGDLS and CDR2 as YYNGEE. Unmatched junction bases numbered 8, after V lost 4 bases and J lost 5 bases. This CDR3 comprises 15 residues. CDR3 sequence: CASSPAGTGGNEQYF. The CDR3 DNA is TGTGCCAGCAGCCCCGCCGGGACAGGGGGTAACGAGCAGTACTTC.

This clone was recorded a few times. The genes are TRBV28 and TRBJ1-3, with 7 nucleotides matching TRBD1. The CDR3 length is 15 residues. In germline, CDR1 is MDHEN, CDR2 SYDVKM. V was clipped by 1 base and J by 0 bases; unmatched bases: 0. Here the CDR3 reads CASSLSGGSGNTIYF. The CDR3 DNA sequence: TGTGCCAGCAGTTTATCAGGGGGCTCTGGAAACACCATATATTTT.

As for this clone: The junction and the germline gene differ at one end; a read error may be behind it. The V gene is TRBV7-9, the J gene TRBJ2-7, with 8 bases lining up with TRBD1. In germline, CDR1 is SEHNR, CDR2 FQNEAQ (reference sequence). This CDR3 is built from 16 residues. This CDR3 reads CSSSPGRGPLSYEQYF. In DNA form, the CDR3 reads TGTTCCAGCAGCCCCGGCAGGGGGCCCCTCTCCTACGAGCAGTACTTC.

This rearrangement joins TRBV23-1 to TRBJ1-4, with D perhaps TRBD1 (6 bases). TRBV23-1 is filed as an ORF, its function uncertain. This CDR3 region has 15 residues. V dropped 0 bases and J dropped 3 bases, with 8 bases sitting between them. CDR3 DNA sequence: TGCGCCAGCAGTCAATCGGACAGTCCTAATGAAAAACTGTTTTTT. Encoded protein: CASSQSDSPNEKLFF.

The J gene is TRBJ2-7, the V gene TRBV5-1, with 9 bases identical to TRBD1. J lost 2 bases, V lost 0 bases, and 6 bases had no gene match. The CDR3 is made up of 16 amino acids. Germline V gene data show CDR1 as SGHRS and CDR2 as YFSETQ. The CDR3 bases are TGCGCCAGCAGCTTGGCCCGGGACAGGGTCACCTACGAGCAGTACTTC. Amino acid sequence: CASSLARDRVTYEQYF.

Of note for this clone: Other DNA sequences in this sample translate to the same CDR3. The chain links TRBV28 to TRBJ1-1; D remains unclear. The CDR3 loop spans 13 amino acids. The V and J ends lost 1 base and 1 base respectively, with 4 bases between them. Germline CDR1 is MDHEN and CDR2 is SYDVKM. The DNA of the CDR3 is TGTGCCAGCAGTTTATTCAGGAACACTGAAGCTTTCTTT. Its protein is CASSLFRNTEAFF.

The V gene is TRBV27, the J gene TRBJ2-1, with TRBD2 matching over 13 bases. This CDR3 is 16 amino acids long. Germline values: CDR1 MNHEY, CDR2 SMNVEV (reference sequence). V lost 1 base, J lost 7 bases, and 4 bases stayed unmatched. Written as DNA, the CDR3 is TGTGCCAGCAGTTTATTTCCGGGACTAGCGGGAAATGAGCAGTTCTTC. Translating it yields CASSLFPGLAGNEQFF.

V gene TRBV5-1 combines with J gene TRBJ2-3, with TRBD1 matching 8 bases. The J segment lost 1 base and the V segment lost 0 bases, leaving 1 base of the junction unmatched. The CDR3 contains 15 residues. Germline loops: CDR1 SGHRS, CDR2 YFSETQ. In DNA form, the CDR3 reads TGCGCCAGCAGCTTGGAGGGACAGGGCACAGATACGCAGTATTTT. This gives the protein CASSLEGQGTDTQYF.

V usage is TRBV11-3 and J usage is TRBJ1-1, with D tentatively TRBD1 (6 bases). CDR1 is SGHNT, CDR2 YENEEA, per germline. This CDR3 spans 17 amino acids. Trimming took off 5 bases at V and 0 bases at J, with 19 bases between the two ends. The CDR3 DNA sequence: TGTGCCAGCAGCCTTCCTCGGGGGGCTCCGATGAACACTGAAGCTTTCTTT. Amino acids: CASSLPRGAPMNTEAFF.

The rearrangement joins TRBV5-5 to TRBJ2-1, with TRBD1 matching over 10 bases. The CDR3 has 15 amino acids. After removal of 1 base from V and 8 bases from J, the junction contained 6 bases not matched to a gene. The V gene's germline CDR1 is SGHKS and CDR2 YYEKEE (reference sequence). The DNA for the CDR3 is TGTGCCAGCAGCTTGATCGACAGGGGGCCCGATGAGCAGTTCTTC. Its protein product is CASSLIDRGPDEQFF.

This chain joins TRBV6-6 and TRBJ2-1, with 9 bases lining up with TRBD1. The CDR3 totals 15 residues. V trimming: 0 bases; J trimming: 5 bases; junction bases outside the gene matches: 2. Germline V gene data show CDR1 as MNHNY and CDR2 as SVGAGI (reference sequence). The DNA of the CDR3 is TGTGCCAGCAGTTACTCGGGACAGGGCCACAATGAGCAGTTCTTC. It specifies CASSYSGQGHNEQFF.

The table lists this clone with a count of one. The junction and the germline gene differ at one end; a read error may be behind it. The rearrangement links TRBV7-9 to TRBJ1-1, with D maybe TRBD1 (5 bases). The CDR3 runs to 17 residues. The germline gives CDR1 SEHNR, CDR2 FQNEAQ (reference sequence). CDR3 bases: TGTTCCAGCAGCTTACCTAGTGGCGGCAGGGTGGACACTGAAGCTTTCTTT. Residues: CSSSLPSGGRVDTEAFF.

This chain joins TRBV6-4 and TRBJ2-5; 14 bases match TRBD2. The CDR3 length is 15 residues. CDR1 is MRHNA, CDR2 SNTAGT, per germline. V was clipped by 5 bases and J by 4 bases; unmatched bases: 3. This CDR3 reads CASSPTSGGAETQYF. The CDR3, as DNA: TGTGCCAGCAGTCCGACTAGCGGGGGGGCAGAGACCCAGTACTTC.

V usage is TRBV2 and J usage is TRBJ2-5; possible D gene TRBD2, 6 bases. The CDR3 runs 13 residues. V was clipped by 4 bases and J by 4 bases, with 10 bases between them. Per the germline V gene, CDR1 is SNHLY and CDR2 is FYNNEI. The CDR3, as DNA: TGTGCCAGCAGTGGGGACTTTCGAGAGACCCAGTACTTC. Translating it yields CASSGDFRETQYF.

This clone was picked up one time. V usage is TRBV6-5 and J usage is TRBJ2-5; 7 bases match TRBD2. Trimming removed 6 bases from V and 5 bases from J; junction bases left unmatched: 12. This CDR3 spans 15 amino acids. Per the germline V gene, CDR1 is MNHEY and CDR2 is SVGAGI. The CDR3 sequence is CASSWAGETAETQYF. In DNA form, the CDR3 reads TGTGCCAGCAGCTGGGCGGGGGAGACTGCGGAGACCCAGTACTTC.

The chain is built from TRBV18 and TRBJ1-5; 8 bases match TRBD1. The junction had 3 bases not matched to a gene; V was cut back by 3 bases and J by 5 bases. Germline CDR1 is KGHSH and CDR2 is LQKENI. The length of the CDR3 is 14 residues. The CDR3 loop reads CASSPATGDQPQHF. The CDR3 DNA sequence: TGTGCCAGCTCACCCGCGACAGGGGATCAGCCCCAGCATTTT.

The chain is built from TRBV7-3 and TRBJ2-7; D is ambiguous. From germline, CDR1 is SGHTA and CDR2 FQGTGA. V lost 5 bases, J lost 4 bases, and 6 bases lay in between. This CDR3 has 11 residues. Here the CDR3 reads CASSPSYEQYF. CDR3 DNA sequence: TGTGCCAGCAGCCCATCATACGAGCAGTACTTC.

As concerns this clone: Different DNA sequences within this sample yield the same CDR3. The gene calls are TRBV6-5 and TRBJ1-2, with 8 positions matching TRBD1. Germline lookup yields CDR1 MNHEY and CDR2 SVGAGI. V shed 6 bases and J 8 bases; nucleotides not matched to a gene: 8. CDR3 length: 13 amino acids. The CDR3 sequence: CASRSDRGRGYTF. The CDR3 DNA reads TGTGCCAGCAGAAGCGACAGGGGTAGAGGCTACACCTTC.

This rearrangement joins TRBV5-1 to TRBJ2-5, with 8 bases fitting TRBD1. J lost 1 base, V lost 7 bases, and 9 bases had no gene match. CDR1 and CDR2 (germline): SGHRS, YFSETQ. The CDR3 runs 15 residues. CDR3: CASSAAGGFQETQYF. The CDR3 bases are TGCGCCAGCTCTGCGGCAGGGGGCTTCCAAGAGACCCAGTACTTC.

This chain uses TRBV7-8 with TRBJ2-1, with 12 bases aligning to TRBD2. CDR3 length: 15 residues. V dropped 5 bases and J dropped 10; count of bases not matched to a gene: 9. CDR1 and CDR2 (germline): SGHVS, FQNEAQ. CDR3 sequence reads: CASSTLAGGLGEQFF. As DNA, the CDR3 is TGTGCCAGCAGCACTCTAGCGGGAGGGCTCGGGGAGCAGTTCTTC.

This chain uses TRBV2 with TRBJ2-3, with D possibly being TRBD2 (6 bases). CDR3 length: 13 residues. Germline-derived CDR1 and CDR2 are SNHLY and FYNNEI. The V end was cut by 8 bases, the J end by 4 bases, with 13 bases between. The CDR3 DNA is TGTGCCAGCCGGGTCGGGGGAGCAGATACGCAGTATTTT. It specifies CASRVGGADTQYF.

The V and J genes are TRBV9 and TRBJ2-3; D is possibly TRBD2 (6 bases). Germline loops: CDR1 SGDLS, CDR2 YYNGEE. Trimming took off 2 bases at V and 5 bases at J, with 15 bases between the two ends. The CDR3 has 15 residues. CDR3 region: CASSVRLAAGDTQYF. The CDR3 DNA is TGTGCCAGCAGCGTGCGTCTAGCAGCGGGAGATACGCAGTATTTT.

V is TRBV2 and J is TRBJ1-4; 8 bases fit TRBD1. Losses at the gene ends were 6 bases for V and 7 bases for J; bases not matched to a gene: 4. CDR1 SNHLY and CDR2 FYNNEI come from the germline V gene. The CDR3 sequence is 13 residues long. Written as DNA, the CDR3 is TGTGCCAGCAGACAGGGGGGGTTTGAAAAACTGTTTTTT. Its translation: CASRQGGFEKLFF.

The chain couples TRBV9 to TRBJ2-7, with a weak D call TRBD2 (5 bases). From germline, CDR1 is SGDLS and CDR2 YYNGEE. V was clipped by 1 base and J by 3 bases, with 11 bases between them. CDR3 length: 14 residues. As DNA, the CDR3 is TGTGCCAGCAGCGTAAGCCCCGGGGACTACGAGCAGTACTTC. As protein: CASSVSPGDYEQYF.

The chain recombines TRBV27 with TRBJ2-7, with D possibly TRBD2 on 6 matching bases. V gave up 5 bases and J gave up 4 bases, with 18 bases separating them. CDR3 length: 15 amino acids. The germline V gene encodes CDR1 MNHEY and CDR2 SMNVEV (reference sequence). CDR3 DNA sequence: TGTGCCAGCAGTCCCCCGGGGCGGGATAAATACGAGCAGTACTTC. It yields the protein CASSPPGRDKYEQYF.